The 27 T cell receptor beta chains given below trace back to one sample, sequenced in a study of OX40 agonist ivuxolimab in advanced cancers. Only in-frame clones appear in the TCRdb table, and some are missing; sequencing was by immunoSEQ multiplex PCR. In the table there are about 18,000 clones, around four fifths of which are singletons. This material consisted of CD4+ or CD8+ T cells sorted from blood, taken in a trial of the OX40 agonist ivuxolimab. The origin of the receptors is an adult with an advanced solid tumor such as melanoma, head and neck, liver or kidney cancer.

As DNA, the CDR3 is TGTGCCACCAGCACCGATACAGGACCCTACGAGCAGTACTTC. Protein sequence: CATSTDTGPYEQYF. This chain joins TRBV15 and TRBJ2-7; TRBD1 is a possible D gene (5 bases). The germline V gene encodes CDR1 LNHNV and CDR2 YYDKDF (reference sequence). The CDR3 extends over 14 amino acids. V shed 4 bases and J shed 2 bases, with 12 bases lying between them.

The chain is built from TRBV27 and TRBJ1-1, with D unclear. The V end lost 7 bases, the J end lost 5 bases, and 8 bases lay between the germline ends. The CDR3 runs to 11 residues. CDR1 and CDR2 (germline): MNHEY, SMNVEV (reference sequence). This CDR3 reads CASTVGTEAFF. CDR3 coding DNA: TGTGCCAGCACAGTGGGGACTGAAGCTTTCTTT.

V gene TRBV6-5 combines with J gene TRBJ2-3; D is possibly TRBD1 (6 bases). Germline-derived CDR1 and CDR2 are MNHEY and SVGAGI. Trimming pared 2 bases from V and 2 bases from J, leaving 8 bases between. This CDR3 region has 14 residues. In DNA, the CDR3 is TGTGCCAGCAGTTACGACAGGTTCACAGATACGCAGTATTTT. This sequence encodes CASSYDRFTDTQYF.

CDR3 residues: CASSLYRGGVEQFF. CDR3 in DNA: TGTGCCAGCAGTTTATACCGGGGTGGGGTTGAGCAGTTCTTC. The chain has TRBV27 and TRBJ2-1; a possible D gene is TRBD2 (5 bases). V was pared by 1 base and J by 9 bases, with 13 bases between. Per germline, CDR1 MNHEY and CDR2 SMNVEV (reference sequence). CDR3 size: 14 residues.

Only one count was recorded for this clone. This chain's CDR3 is CASSFRDVYEQFF. The CDR3 region has the DNA TGTGCCAGCAGTTTTCGGGACGTGTATGAGCAGTTCTTC. The gene calls are TRBV27 and TRBJ2-1; D could derive from TRBD1 or TRBD2 (5 bases each). The CDR3 is 13 amino acids. V shed 3 bases and J shed 8 bases, with 11 bases lying between them. In germline, CDR1 is MNHEY, CDR2 SMNVEV (reference sequence).

This chain links TRBV7-6 with TRBJ2-2, with TRBD2 identical over 11 bases. Unmatched junction bases numbered 8, after V lost 5 bases and J lost 3 bases. The CDR3 is 17 residues long. Germline V gene lookup returns CDR1 SGHVS and CDR2 FNYEAQ. The DNA of the CDR3 is TGTGCCAGCAGCCGGCCCGGGACTAGCGGCTACACCGGGGAGCTGTTTTTT. Its translation: CASSRPGTSGYTGELFF.

The chain recombines TRBV10-3 with TRBJ2-7, with 9 bases lining up with TRBD2. V lost 1 base to trimming and J lost 7 bases; unmatched junction nucleotides: 11. CDR1 is ENHRY and CDR2 is SYGVKD in the germline V gene. This CDR3 region has 16 residues. CDR3 sequence: CAISEWGSGGRGEQYF. The CDR3 coding sequence is TGTGCCATCAGTGAGTGGGGTAGCGGGGGTCGTGGAGAGCAGTACTTC.

The chain recombines TRBV7-6 with TRBJ1-3; D uncertain. CDR1 and CDR2 from the germline V gene are SGHVS and FNYEAQ. V dropped 1 base and J dropped 8 bases, with 3 bases sitting between them. The CDR3 loop spans 11 amino acids. DNA for the CDR3: TGTGCCAGCAGCTTAGGAGACACCATATATTTT. Protein sequence: CASSLGDTIYF.

The V call is TRBV7-3, the J call TRBJ2-7; TRBD1 agrees at 7 bases. V was pared by 1 base and J by 5 bases, with 5 bases of the junction left unmatched. The CDR3 is 14 residues long. Germline-derived CDR1 and CDR2 are SGHTA and FQGTGA. CDR3 nucleotides: TGTGCCAGCAGCTTAAATAGGGGGCTCAACGAGCAGTACTTC. This sequence encodes CASSLNRGLNEQYF.

This chain connects TRBV7-3 to TRBJ1-5; tentative D call: TRBD1 (5 bases). The CDR3 is 14 amino acids. Germline CDR1 reads SGHTA; CDR2 reads FQGTGA. The V end was cut by 6 bases, the J end by 1 base, with 10 bases between. The CDR3 spells CASRRRESNQPQHF. The CDR3 DNA reads TGTGCCAGCAGGCGCAGGGAAAGCAATCAGCCCCAGCATTTT.

The chain recombines TRBV30 with TRBJ2-7; tentatively, D is TRBD1 (5 bases). The germline V gene has CDR1 GTSNPN and CDR2 SVGIG (reference sequence). Trimming removed 3 bases from V and 3 bases from J, with 12 bases in between. The CDR3 spans 13 residues. The CDR3 protein is CAWRKGAIYEQYF. As DNA, the CDR3 is TGTGCCTGGAGAAAAGGGGCCATCTACGAGCAGTACTTC.

The genes are TRBV4-1 and TRBJ1-3, with a possible D match to TRBD1 (5 bases). The germline V and J ends were trimmed by 3 bases and 11 bases, with 20 bases remaining between them. This CDR3 has 15 amino acids. Germline CDR1 reads MGHRA; CDR2 reads YSYEKL. The CDR3 reads CASSQPRGPRGAIYF. Here the CDR3 DNA reads TGCGCCAGCAGCCAGCCGCGGGGCCCTCGAGGGGCCATATATTTT.

The chain uses TRBV4-1 and TRBJ2-1; 7 bases agree with TRBD2. J gave up 7 bases and V 0 bases, and 6 bases lay outside the gene matches. Per the germline V gene, CDR1 is MGHRA and CDR2 is YSYEKL. This CDR3 has 15 residues. In nucleotides, the CDR3 is TGCGCCAGCAGCCAAGATGGGGGGGGAGGGAATGAGCAGTTCTTC. As protein: CASSQDGGGGNEQFF.

The CDR3 DNA reads TGTGCCAGCAGTTTAACGAGACAGGGAACCTACGAGCAGTACTTC. Translating gives CASSLTRQGTYEQYF. J is TRBJ2-7 and V is TRBV28, with 7 bases fitting TRBD1. J lost 2 bases, V lost 2 bases, and 6 bases had no gene match. The CDR3 is 15 amino acids. Per germline, CDR1 MDHEN and CDR2 SYDVKM. The whole variable domain, remainder taken from reference TRBV28 and TRBJ2-7, is DVKVTQSSRYLVKRTGEKVFLECVQDMDHENMFWYRQDPGLGLRLIYFSYDVKMKEKGDIPEGYSVSREKKERFSLILESASTNQTSMYLCASSLTRQGTYEQYFGPGTRLTVT.

This chain uses TRBV7-9 with TRBJ2-5; tentative D call: TRBD2 (6 bases). Germline CDR1 is SEHNR and CDR2 is FQNEAQ (reference sequence). The CDR3 totals 13 residues. The germline V and J ends were trimmed by 3 bases and 2 bases, with 7 bases remaining between them. The CDR3 spells CASSFGGQETQYF. The CDR3 coding sequence is TGTGCCAGCAGCTTTGGGGGGCAAGAGACCCAGTACTTC. Based on the CDR3 plus reference TRBV7-9 and TRBJ2-5, the full variable domain is DTGVSQNPRHKITKRGQNVTFRCDPISEHNRLYWYRQTLGQGPEFLTYFQNEAQLEKSRLLSDRFSAERPKGSFSTLEIQRTEQGDSAMYLCASSFGGQETQYFGPGTRLLVL.

The chain links TRBV9 to TRBJ2-3; 8 positions agree with TRBD2. The germline CDR1 and CDR2 sequences are SGDLS and YYNGEE. The CDR3 spans 16 residues. The V and J ends lost 3 bases and 0 bases, in that order; junction bases with no gene match: 6. The DNA for the CDR3 is TGTGCCAGCAGCGAGACTAGCGCTACTAGCACAGATACGCAGTATTTT. Its translation: CASSETSATSTDTQYF.

The gene calls are TRBV5-6 and TRBJ1-5, with D unclear. Trimming stripped 2 bases from V and 4 bases from J, with 10 bases between. This CDR3 has 14 amino acids. Looked up from germline, CDR1 is SGHDT and CDR2 is YYEEEE. The CDR3 loop is CASSFAGGNQPQHF. The CDR3, as DNA: TGTGCCAGCAGCTTCGCGGGAGGTAATCAGCCCCAGCATTTT.

This clone was counted between two and nine times. The V gene is TRBV7-9, the J gene TRBJ1-1; the D is unclear. Trimming cost V 5 bases and J 6 bases, with 7 bases left between them. CDR3 length: 11 residues. The germline gives CDR1 SEHNR, CDR2 FQNEAQ (reference sequence). The CDR3 DNA is TGTGCCAGCAGCCTCGCTCCTGAAGCTTTCTTT. Translating gives CASSLAPEAFF.

The rearrangement uses TRBV10-3 and TRBJ2-1; D remains ambiguous. The germline CDR1 and CDR2 sequences are ENHRY and SYGVKD. This CDR3 comprises 13 residues. Trimming pared 4 bases from V and 10 bases from J, leaving 14 bases between. CDR3 DNA sequence: TGTGCCATCAGTGCCCCGACTTCCGCGGAGCAGTTCTTC. It translates to CAISAPTSAEQFF.

J is TRBJ1-5 and V is TRBV28; possibly TRBD1 for D (5 bases). The V gene's germline CDR1 is MDHEN and CDR2 SYDVKM. V dropped 2 bases and J dropped 5 bases, with 13 bases sitting between them. The CDR3 totals 15 residues. CDR3 sequence (DNA): TGTGCCAGCAGTTTACAGGGTGACTATCATCAGCCCCAGCATTTT. It translates to CASSLQGDYHQPQHF.

The gene calls are TRBV27 and TRBJ2-1, with D uncertain. V shed 5 bases and J shed 1 base, with 12 bases lying between them. The CDR3 is 15 residues long. The germline V gene has CDR1 MNHEY and CDR2 SMNVEV (reference sequence). CDR3 nucleotides: TGTGCCAGCAGTGTAAGGGATTCGTCCTACAATGAGCAGTTCTTC. Its protein product is CASSVRDSSYNEQFF.

The genes are TRBV19 and TRBJ1-2, with D possibly matching TRBD1 (6 bases). Per the germline V gene, CDR1 is LNHDA and CDR2 is SQIVND (reference sequence). The germline V and J ends were trimmed by 0 bases and 4 bases, with 12 bases remaining between them. The CDR3 extends over 15 amino acids. The CDR3 loop is CASSIEQGEVYGYTF. CDR3 sequence (DNA): TGTGCCAGTAGTATAGAACAGGGCGAGGTCTATGGCTACACCTTC. Drawing the rest from reference TRBV19 and TRBJ1-2, the complete variable domain is DGGITQSPKYLFRKEGQNVTLSCEQNLNHDAMYWYRQDPGQGLRLIYYSQIVNDFQKGDIAEGYSVSREKKESFPLTVTSAQKNPTAFYLCASSIEQGEVYGYTFGSGTRLTVV.

This CDR3 is CASSWVHSSYEQYF. The CDR3 region has the DNA TGCGCCAGCAGCTGGGTACACAGCTCCTACGAGCAGTACTTC. This chain connects TRBV5-1 to TRBJ2-7; no definite D call. Germline-derived CDR1 and CDR2 are SGHRS and YFSETQ. The V end lost 3 bases, the J end lost 0 bases, and 10 bases lay between the germline ends. CDR3 length: 14 residues.

This CDR3 is CASSSRVGTEAFF. The CDR3 coding sequence is TGTGCCAGCAGCTCACGGGTTGGCACTGAAGCTTTCTTT. J is TRBJ1-1 and V is TRBV7-9; no definite D call. V was pared by 4 bases and J by 4 bases, with 10 bases between. The CDR3 is made up of 13 amino acids. The V gene's germline CDR1 is SEHNR and CDR2 FQNEAQ (reference sequence).

The gene calls are TRBV6-1 and TRBJ1-5; TRBD1 aligns across 8 bases. In germline, CDR1 is MNHNS, CDR2 SASEGT. The CDR3 has 18 residues. Germline trimming cut 3 bases from V and 0 bases from J; bases unmatched to any gene: 10. The CDR3 nucleotides are TGTGCCAGCAGTGACCGGGACAGGAAAACATATAGCAATCAGCCCCAGCATTTT. This translates into CASSDRDRKTYSNQPQHF.

The V call is TRBV5-1, the J call TRBJ2-3; D gene uncertain. This CDR3 contains 14 residues. Trimming shortened V by 3 bases and J by 2 bases, and 10 bases separated the two germline ends. Per the germline V gene, CDR1 is SGHRS and CDR2 is YFSETQ. CDR3 loop: CASSSLGATDTQYF. In DNA form, the CDR3 reads TGCGCCAGCAGCTCGCTAGGTGCCACAGATACGCAGTATTTT.

The V and J genes are TRBV19 and TRBJ1-3; D ambiguous. Trimming took 7 bases from V and 4 from J, leaving 8 bases between them. This CDR3 spans 12 amino acids. Germline V CDR1 and CDR2: LNHDA, SQIVND (reference sequence). The chain's CDR3 is CASTPAGNTIYF. CDR3 sequence (DNA): TGTGCCAGTACCCCCGCCGGAAACACCATATATTTT.